This T cell receptor beta chain comes out of a study of response to subunit inactivated influenza vaccine. As concerns this clonotype: Antigen specificity is unknown.

Study-wide points: Authors proposed each seasonal influenza vaccination draws in few new T cells.

J lost 2 bases, V lost 4 bases, and 7 bases had no gene match. The CDR3 length is 16 residues. Germline CDR1 MGHRA, CDR2 YSYEKL. Each CDR3 protein gets one entry after TCRdb re-called the RT-PCR reads with MiXCR. The sample holds some 500,000 distinct CDR3 sequences, 25% seen once. Sequenced material: CD4+ T cells sorted from PBMCs, taken roughly 5 days after vaccination. V gene TRBV4-1 combines with J gene TRBJ2-4, with TRBD1 matching 8 bases. The TCR sequence derives from a man aged 50 to 60 who received an inactivated influenza vaccine. The CDR3 DNA reads TGCGCCAGCAGCCCCGGACAGGGCATGACCAAAAACATTCAGTACTTC. The encoded protein is CASSPGQGMTKNIQYF.